The T cell receptor (beta chain) under discussion was sequenced for a study of cytomegalovirus exposure and HLA in healthy donors. Use of 60 Vbeta and 13 Jbeta primers characterized the PCR. Data came from immunoSEQ multiplex PCR; TCRdb stores just in-frame clones and leaves some out. The sample comprises approximately 160,000 clones, roughly 74% of which are singletons, and around 4.6% rests with the top ten. This clone turned up a few times. Germline CDR1 is MNHNS and CDR2 is SASEGT. The CDR3 runs 14 residues. V was clipped by 5 bases and J by 5 bases; unmatched bases: 7. Sequencing was performed on PBMCs. The genes are TRBV6-1 and TRBJ1-1; 8 nucleotides match TRBD1. The source is a male donor in good health and CMV-seronegative. In nucleotides, the CDR3 is TGTGCCAGCAGTTCTTCAGGGGGCGAGACTGAAGCTTTCTTT. It translates to CASSSSGGETEAFF.